The T cell receptor (beta chain) described here comes from a study of shared clonotypes between healthy human individuals. The wider study: The cohort had a couple of women and three men, ages 18 to 49.

V lost 7 bases and J lost 3, with 16 bases in between. There are 14 residues in the CDR3. Germline V gives CDR1 MDHEN, CDR2 SYDVKM. Here immunoSEQ multiplex PCR was the method, and the copy in TCRdb shows in-frame clones only, minus some. Among some 500,000 clones, 95% to 96% were seen once, and the ten largest hold about 0.059%. The sequence came from a woman in her 30s in good health. The V gene is TRBV28, the J gene TRBJ2-7; D tentatively reads TRBD1 or TRBD2 (5 bases each). Sequenced: naive CD4+ T cells sorted from blood. Subset: CD45RA+ positively selected. CDR3 in DNA: TGTGCCAGCACACGGGGCCCAGAGATCTACGAGCAGTACTTC. Translating it yields CASTRGPEIYEQYF.